The clone carrying this T cell receptor (beta chain) was picked up one time. What it recognizes is unknown. This entry is derived from a study of T cell responses to AZD1222 COVID-19 vaccine. Sequenced by immunoSEQ multiplex PCR; TCRdb stores in-frame clones only, minus some. The sample holds 75,000 to 90,000 clones; approximately 83% are singletons and the top ten take about 3%. Whole-study findings and limits: Baseline seropositives among AZD1222 recipients totaled only five to seven. Only after the peak T cell response were repertoires sampled. Most donors were white British, females outnumbered males, and clonal diversity was possibly underestimated.

This CDR3 region has 15 residues. Germline CDR1 reads MNHEY; CDR2 reads SMNVEV (reference sequence). Trimming cost V 6 bases and J 4 bases; bases outside gene matches: 6. The clonotype originates from an adult who received the AZD1222 COVID-19 vaccine. The starting material was peripheral blood, obtained 28 days after the second AZD1222 dose. This sequence joins TRBV27 and TRBJ2-3; 11 bases fit TRBD2. DNA of the CDR3: TGTGCCAGCAGGCTCCTAGCGGGGGGTGCAGATACGCAGTATTTT. This encodes CASRLLAGGADTQYF.